Detailed here is one T cell receptor beta chain. Its binding antigen is unknown. Per-nucleotide qualities are absent, and no much larger clonotype sits a single base away. Including cysteine and phenylalanine, the CDR3 has 16 amino acids. Kept here is only the CDR3 DNA, which spans 48 bases and is read in frame from base 1. At the junction V is shortened by 7 bases and J by 4 bases; bases outside the gene matches: 13. Per the germline V gene, SNHLY is the CDR1 and FYNNEI is the CDR2. This sample is drawn from a study of Graves' ophthalmopathy and Graves' hyperthyroidism (dated by TCRdb to 2017 to 2018). Describing the broader study: Peripheral blood was collected before any treatment was given, at the time of initial diagnosis. TCR beta repertoire signatures were used to distinguish Graves' ophthalmopathy from Graves' hyperthyroidism and to predict progression to ophthalmopathy. In total, 135 blood samples were TCR-sequenced: under 45 ophthalmopathy, 75 hyperthyroidism and roughly 17 hyperthyroidism-to-ophthalmopathy patients. To explore V-J signatures that separate ophthalmopathy from hyperthyroidism, a discovery set of 100 patients was enrolled, consisting of 40 to 45 with ophthalmopathy and under 65 with stable hyperthyroidism. For independent validation, a separate cohort was made up of around 19 hyperthyroidism patients plus 17 patients who later progressed from hyperthyroidism to ophthalmopathy. In about 6 hyperthyroidism patients, the T-cell repertoire of thyroid tissue was compared with the T-cell repertoire of blood. Following sampling, methimazole starting at 30 mg daily was administered to hyperthyroidism patients, and high-dose intravenous methylprednisolone was administered to ophthalmopathy patients.

Ophthalmopathy patients had moderately to severely active disease, Clinical Activity Score of at least 3, NOSPECS grade of at least 4, and disease duration under 3 months. Anyone with other autoimmune diseases, uncontrolled infections, pregnancy or lactation was excluded from the study. Clinical symptoms, serum thyroxine, TRAb, thyroid ultrasound and orbital computed tomography were used for diagnosis. Ficoll-Paque density gradient centrifugation was used to isolate PBMCs from around 10 ml of fresh peripheral blood. Total RNA was extracted using Trizol reagent, and RNA quality was checked on an Agilent 2100 Bioanalyzer. What the authors observed across the whole study: No statistical method was used to set the sample size in advance, and the investigators knew which group each participant was assigned to. In cross-validation, the 13-signature model distinguished ophthalmopathy from stable hyperthyroidism with approximately 90% sensitivity and around 84% specificity, while in the test set the corresponding values were about 79% and 69%. In validation, the model predicted ophthalmopathy progression with about 71% sensitivity and around 72% specificity; 12 predicted patients were CT-confirmed with GO in a median of approximately 6.5 months. Among expanded thyroid clonotypes with frequency above 0.001, most also showed up in blood, which suggests that blood repertoires may reflect the thyroid immune response.

For repertoire sequencing, TCR beta CDR3 regions were amplified from RNA transcripts. The first round was an RT-PCR using HTBI primers with the Qiagen OneStep RT-PCR kit, and this first round was followed by a second-round multiplex PCR, then size selection and purification. Libraries were sequenced on an Illumina HiSeq2000 using paired-end 100 bp reads. The paper's processing steps were these. Reads were processed with SOAPnuke, discarding reads with adapters, uncalled bases, mean Phred below 15, or no exact constant-primer or identifier match. High-quality paired reads were merged with COPE v1.2.5. Each unique nucleotide sequence was defined as a clonotype, and clonotypes were aligned to IMGT TRB V, D and J references with MiTCR v1.1. Analysis was restricted to V-J combinations with a frequency above 0.0001, which covered roughly 99% of repertoires. For each V-J combination, a TCR clonal expansion and chaos score was defined as the ratio of F50 clonal expansion to chaos observed in the TCRdist matrix. Welch's t-statistics and random forest were used to narrow the features down to over ten V-J combinations, which were then fed into a naive Bayes classifier. Thyroid-blood repertoire similarity was quantified with the Morisita-Horn index. Using fastp at Q25 and MiXCR, TCRdb reprocessed the public reads and kept productive beta chains. One record per CDR3 amino acid sequence lists the most common genes and DNA. The V and J calls were not made by the authors but by TCRdb's processing. Within this sample are hundreds of thousands of distinct CDR3 sequences, with 35% to 50% of them counted one time only. Together, the top ten hold approximately 46% of the sample.

The sequence derives from an adult man with Graves' ophthalmopathy. Recombination joined TRBV2 with TRBJ1-2; 9 central nucleotides agree with TRBD1. Material for sequencing was peripheral blood. The DNA is TGTGCCAGCAAAAACAAACAGGGGGCACCCCTCTATGGCTACACCTTC. The encoded protein is CASKNKQGAPLYGYTF. The full variable domain, with segments outside the CDR3 supplied by the reference TRBV2 and TRBJ1-2 proteins, appears as EPEVTQTPSHQVTQMGQEVILRCVPISNHLYFYWYRQILGQKVEFLVSFYNNEISEKSEIFDDQFSVERPDGSNFTLKIRSTKLEDSAMYFCASKNKQGAPLYGYTFGSGTRLTVV.